This T cell receptor beta chain was sequenced during a study of cytotoxic CD8 clonotypes in ibrutinib-treated CLL. Target depth was 1 in 200,000 to 1 in 1 million T cells, about 10x per clonotype. Clones were sequenced by immunoSEQ multiplex PCR, and TCRdb holds only the in-frame ones, with some missing. The sample shows some 130,000 clones, 80% to 95% of them seen only once. This clonotype was sampled from a human donor with chronic lymphocytic leukemia. Sequencing was performed on PBMCs, taken after 12 months of ibrutinib treatment.

CDR3 DNA sequence: TGTGCCAGCATACCCCCCTTGGGCCGGGGCAATCAGCCCCAGCATTTT. It translates to CASIPPLGRGNQPQHF. The V and J genes are TRBV28 and TRBJ1-5; no definite D call. V lost 7 bases, J lost 2 bases, and 18 bases lay in between. This CDR3 contains 16 residues. Looked up from germline, CDR1 is MDHEN and CDR2 is SYDVKM.